The 8 T cell receptor beta chains given below trace back to one sample, sequenced in a study of T cell changes during pregnancy in multiple sclerosis (dated by TCRdb to the late 2010s). Library preparation employed the immunoSEQ multiplex PCR assay. TCRdb limited this immuneACCESS table to in-frame rearrangements with V and J called. A share of clones is missing; checked studies link under half to unresolved V genes, and the rest is unexplained. A total of 28,000 or so clones appear in this sample, nearly 90% of them only once. Of the sample, 0.65% to 0.9% falls within the top ten clones. This material consisted of CD4+ T cells from peripheral blood mononuclear cells, taken in the second trimester of pregnancy. Source of these receptors: a female donor with multiple sclerosis, enrolled in a pregnancy study.

The genes are TRBV7-2 and TRBJ2-1; 8 bases align to TRBD2. The V gene's germline CDR1 is SGHTA and CDR2 FQGNSA. The CDR3 is 15 amino acids. J was trimmed by 4 bases and V by 2 bases; bases with no gene match: 4. The CDR3: CASSLMAGGYNEQFF. The CDR3 DNA is TGTGCCAGCAGCTTAATGGCGGGGGGATACAATGAGCAGTTCTTC.

The J gene is TRBJ2-1, the V gene TRBV19; D possibly corresponds to TRBD2 (6 bases). Germline CDR1 reads LNHDA; CDR2 reads SQIVND (reference sequence). V was pared by 7 bases and J by 4 bases, with 8 bases between. The CDR3 spans 12 residues. The CDR3 loop is CASNGGYNEQFF. DNA for the CDR3: TGTGCCAGTAATGGAGGGTACAATGAGCAGTTCTTC.

V usage is TRBV19 and J usage is TRBJ2-1, with a possible D match to TRBD1 (5 bases). The V gene's germline CDR1 is LNHDA and CDR2 SQIVND (reference sequence). This CDR3 comprises 16 residues. Trimming pared 4 bases from V and 5 bases from J, leaving 18 bases between. CDR3 protein: CASSTRRDSFHNEQFF. The CDR3 region has the DNA TGTGCCAGTAGTACGCGCAGGGATAGCTTCCACAATGAGCAGTTCTTC.

This sequence joins TRBV6-6 and TRBJ1-2; D possibly corresponds to TRBD1 (6 bases). This CDR3 contains 13 residues. Trimming left V 6 bases short and J 2 bases short, with 10 bases between. The germline V gene encodes CDR1 MNHNY and CDR2 SVGAGI (reference sequence). CDR3 DNA: TGTGCCAGCAGCCCGGGACACAACTATGGCTACACCTTC. Translation: CASSPGHNYGYTF.

This chain links TRBV30 with TRBJ1-2; perhaps TRBD1 as D (6 bases). V dropped 7 bases and J dropped 4 bases, with 19 bases sitting between them. The CDR3 extends over 14 amino acids. Germline V gene lookup returns CDR1 GTSNPN and CDR2 SVGIG (reference sequence). DNA for the CDR3: TGTGCCTCTCACCACGGGGGGGGCCGCTATGGCTACACCTTC. Translation gives CASHHGGGRYGYTF.

This chain joins TRBV6-6 and TRBJ1-1; D gene ambiguous. CDR1 MNHNY and CDR2 SVGAGI come from the germline V gene (reference sequence). V lost 7 bases and J lost 1, with 13 bases in between. The CDR3 sequence is 14 residues long. Here the CDR3 reads CASTQPPGNTEAFF. The CDR3 DNA sequence: TGTGCCAGCACCCAACCCCCGGGGAACACTGAAGCTTTCTTT.

V gene TRBV27 combines with J gene TRBJ2-7; possibly TRBD1 for D (5 bases). The CDR3 runs 14 residues. CDR1 is MNHEY and CDR2 is SMNVEV in the germline V gene (reference sequence). V was trimmed by 0 bases and J by 4 bases, leaving 10 bases between them. The CDR3 protein is CASSLSGAKYEQYF. Written as DNA, the CDR3 is TGTGCCAGCAGTTTATCAGGGGCGAAGTACGAGCAGTACTTC.

The chain couples TRBV9 to TRBJ2-1; 14 nucleotides align to TRBD2. V lost 3 bases, J lost 8 bases, and 4 bases stayed unmatched. This CDR3 is built from 15 residues. Germline V lookup: CDR1 SGDLS, CDR2 YYNGEE. DNA of the CDR3: TGTGCCAGCAGCGCAATGACTAGCGGGGGGGATGAGCAGTTCTTC. Its protein product is CASSAMTSGGDEQFF.